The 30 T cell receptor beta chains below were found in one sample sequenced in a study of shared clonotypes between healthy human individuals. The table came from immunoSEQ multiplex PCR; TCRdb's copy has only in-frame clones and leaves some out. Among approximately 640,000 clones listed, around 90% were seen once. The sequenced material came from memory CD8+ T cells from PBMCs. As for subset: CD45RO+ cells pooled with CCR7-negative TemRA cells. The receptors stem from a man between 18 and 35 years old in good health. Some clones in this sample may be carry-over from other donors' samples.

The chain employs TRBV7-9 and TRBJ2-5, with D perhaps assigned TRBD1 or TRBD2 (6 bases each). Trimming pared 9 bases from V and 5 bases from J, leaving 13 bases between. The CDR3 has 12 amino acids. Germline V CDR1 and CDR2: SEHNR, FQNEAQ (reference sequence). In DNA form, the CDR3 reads TGTGCCAGTGTACAGGGAGGTGAGACCCAGTACTTC. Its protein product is CASVQGGETQYF.

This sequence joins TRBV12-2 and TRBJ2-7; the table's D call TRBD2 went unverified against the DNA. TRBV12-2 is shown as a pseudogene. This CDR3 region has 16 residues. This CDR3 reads CASRLGSGVVSYEQYF. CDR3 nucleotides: TGTGCAAGTCGCTTAGGATCGGGGGTGGTATCCTACGAGCAGTACTTC.

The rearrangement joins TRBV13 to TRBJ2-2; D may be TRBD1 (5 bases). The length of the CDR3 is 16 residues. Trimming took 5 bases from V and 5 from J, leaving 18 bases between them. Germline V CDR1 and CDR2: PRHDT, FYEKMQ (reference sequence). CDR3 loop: CASSVLQGVRTGELFF. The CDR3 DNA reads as TGTGCCAGCAGCGTCCTGCAGGGTGTTCGTACCGGGGAGCTGTTTTTT.

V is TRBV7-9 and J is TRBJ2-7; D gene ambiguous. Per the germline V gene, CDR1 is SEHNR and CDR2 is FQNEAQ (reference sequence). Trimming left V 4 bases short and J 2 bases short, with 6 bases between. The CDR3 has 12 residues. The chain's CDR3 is CASSSPPYEQYF. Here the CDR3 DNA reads TGTGCCAGCAGCTCGCCTCCCTACGAGCAGTACTTC.

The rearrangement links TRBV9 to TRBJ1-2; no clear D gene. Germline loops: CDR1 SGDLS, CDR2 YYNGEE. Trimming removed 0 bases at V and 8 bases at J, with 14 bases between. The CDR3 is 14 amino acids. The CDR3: CASSVGEKTGGYTF. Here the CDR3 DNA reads TGTGCCAGCAGCGTAGGTGAGAAAACGGGAGGCTACACCTTC. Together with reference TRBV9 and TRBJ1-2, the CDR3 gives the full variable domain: DSGVTQTPKHLITATGQRVTLRCSPRSGDLSVYWYQQSLDQGLQFLIQYYNGEERAKGNILERFSAQQFPDLHSELNLSSLELGDSALYFCASSVGEKTGGYTFGSGTRLTVV.

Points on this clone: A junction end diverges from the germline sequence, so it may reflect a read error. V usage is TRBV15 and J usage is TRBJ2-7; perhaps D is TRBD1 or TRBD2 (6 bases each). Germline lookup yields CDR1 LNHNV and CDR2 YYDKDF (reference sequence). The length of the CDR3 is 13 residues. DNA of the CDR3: TGTGCCACCGGCAGAGGAGGGGGGTACGAGCAGTACTTC. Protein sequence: CATGRGGGYEQYF.

The CDR3 sequence is CASGGLAEETQYF. CDR3 bases: TGTGCCAGCGGGGGACTGGCGGAAGAGACCCAGTACTTC. V usage is TRBV5-6 and J usage is TRBJ2-5; perhaps TRBD2 as D (6 bases). CDR3 size: 13 residues. The germline V gene encodes CDR1 SGHDT and CDR2 YYEEEE. The V end lost 7 bases, the J end lost 3 bases, and 13 bases lay between the germline ends.

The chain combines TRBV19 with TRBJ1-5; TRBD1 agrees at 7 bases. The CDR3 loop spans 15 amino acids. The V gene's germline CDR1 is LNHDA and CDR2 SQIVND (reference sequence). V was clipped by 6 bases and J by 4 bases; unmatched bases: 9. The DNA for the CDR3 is TGTGCCAGTAGCCCCATTCCAGGGGGAAATCAGCCCCAGCATTTT. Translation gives CASSPIPGGNQPQHF.

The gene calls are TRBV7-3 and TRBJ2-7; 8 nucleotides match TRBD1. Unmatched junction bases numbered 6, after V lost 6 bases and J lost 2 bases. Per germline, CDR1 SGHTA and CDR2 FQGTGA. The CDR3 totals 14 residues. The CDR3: CASRVTGVAYEQYF. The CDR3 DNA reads TGTGCCAGCAGAGTGACAGGGGTGGCCTACGAGCAGTACTTC.

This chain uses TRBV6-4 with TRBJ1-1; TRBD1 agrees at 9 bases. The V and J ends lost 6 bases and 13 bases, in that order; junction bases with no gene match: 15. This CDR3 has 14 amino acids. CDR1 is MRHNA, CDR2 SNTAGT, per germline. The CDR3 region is CASSANHRGPHVFF. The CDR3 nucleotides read TGTGCCAGCAGCGCTAACCACAGGGGGCCTCACGTTTTCTTT.

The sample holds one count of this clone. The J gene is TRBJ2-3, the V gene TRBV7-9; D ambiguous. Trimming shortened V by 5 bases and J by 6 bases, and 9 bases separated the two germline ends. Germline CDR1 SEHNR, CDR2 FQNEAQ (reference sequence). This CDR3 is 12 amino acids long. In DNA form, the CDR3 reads TGTGCCAGCAGCCAAGGGCGGGATACGCAGTATTTT. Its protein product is CASSQGRDTQYF.

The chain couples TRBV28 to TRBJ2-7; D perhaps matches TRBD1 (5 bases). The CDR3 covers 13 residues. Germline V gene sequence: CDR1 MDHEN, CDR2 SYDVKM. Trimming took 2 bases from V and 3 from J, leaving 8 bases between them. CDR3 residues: CASSLGANYEQYF. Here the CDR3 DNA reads TGTGCCAGCAGTTTAGGGGCGAACTACGAGCAGTACTTC.

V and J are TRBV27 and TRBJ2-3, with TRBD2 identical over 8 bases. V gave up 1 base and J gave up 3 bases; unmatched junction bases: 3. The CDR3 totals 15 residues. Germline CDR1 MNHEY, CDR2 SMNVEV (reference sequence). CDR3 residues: CASSLFRGRTDTQYF. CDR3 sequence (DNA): TGTGCCAGCAGTTTATTTCGCGGGAGGACAGATACGCAGTATTTT.

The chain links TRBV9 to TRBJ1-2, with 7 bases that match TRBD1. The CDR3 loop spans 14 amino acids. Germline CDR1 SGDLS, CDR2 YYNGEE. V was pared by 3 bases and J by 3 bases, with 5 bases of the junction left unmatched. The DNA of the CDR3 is TGTGCCAGCAGCGGACAGGGAGGTTACTATGGCTACACCTTC. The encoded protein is CASSGQGGYYGYTF.

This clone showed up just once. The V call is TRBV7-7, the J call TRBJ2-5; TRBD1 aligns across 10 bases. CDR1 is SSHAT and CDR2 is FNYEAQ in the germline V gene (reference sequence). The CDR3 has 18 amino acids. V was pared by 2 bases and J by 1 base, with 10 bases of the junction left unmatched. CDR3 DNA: TGTGCCAGCAGCTTATTTCGAAACCGGGACAGGGGCCAAGAGACCCAGTACTTC. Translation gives CASSLFRNRDRGQETQYF.

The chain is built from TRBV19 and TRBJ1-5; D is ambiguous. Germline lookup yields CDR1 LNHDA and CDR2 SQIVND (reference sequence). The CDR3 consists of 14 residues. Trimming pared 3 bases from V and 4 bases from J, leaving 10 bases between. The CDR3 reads CASSIRYSNQPQHF. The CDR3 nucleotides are TGTGCCAGTAGTATTAGGTACTCGAATCAGCCCCAGCATTTT.

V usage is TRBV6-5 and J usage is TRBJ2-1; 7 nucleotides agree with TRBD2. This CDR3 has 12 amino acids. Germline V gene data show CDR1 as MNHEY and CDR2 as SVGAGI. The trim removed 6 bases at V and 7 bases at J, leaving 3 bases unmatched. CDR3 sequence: CASSHGGNEQFF. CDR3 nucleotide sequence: TGTGCCAGCAGCCACGGGGGGAATGAGCAGTTCTTC.

CDR3 in amino acids: CASSQRDRGLYGYTF. The CDR3 nucleotides are TGCGCCAGCAGCCAACGGGACAGGGGTTTATATGGCTACACCTTC. The chain recombines TRBV4-3 with TRBJ1-2; TRBD1 matches at 10 bases. The germline gives CDR1 LGHNA, CDR2 YSLEER. The CDR3 totals 15 residues. The J segment lost 5 bases and the V segment lost 2 bases, leaving 5 bases of the junction unmatched.

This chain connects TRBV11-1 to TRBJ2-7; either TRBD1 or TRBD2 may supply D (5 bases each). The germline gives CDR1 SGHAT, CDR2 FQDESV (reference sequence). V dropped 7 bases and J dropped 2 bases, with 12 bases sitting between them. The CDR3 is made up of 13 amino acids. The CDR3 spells CASKPRGTYEQYF. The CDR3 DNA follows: TGTGCCAGCAAACCGAGGGGCACCTACGAGCAGTACTTC.

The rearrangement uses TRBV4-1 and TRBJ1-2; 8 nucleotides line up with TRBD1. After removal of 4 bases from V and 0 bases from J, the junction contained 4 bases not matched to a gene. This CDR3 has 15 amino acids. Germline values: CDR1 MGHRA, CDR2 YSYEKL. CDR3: CASSPTGGTNYGYTF. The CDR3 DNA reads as TGCGCCAGCAGCCCCACAGGGGGGACTAACTATGGCTACACCTTC.

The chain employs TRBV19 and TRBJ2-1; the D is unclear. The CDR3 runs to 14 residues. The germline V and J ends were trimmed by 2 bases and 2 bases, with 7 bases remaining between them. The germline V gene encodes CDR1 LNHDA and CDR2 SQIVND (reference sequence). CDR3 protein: CASSIHNAYNEQFF. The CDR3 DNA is TGTGCCAGTAGTATACACAATGCCTACAATGAGCAGTTCTTC.

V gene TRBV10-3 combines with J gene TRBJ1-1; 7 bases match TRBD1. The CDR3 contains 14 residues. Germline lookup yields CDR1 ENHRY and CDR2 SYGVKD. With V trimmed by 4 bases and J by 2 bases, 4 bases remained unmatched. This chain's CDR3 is CAISGGDRNTEAFF. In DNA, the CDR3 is TGTGCCATCAGTGGGGGGGACAGAAACACTGAAGCTTTCTTT.

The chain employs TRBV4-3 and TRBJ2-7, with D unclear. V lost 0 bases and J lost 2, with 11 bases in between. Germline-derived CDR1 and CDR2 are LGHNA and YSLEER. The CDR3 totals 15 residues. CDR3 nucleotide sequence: TGCGCCAGCAGCCAAGATCACGAACAGACCTACGAGCAGTACTTC. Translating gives CASSQDHEQTYEQYF.

CDR3 protein: CASSRRGRNEQFF. The CDR3 DNA reads as TGTGCCAGCAGCCGGAGGGGCAGGAATGAGCAGTTCTTC. The V call is TRBV11-2, the J call TRBJ2-1, with D possibly being TRBD2 (6 bases). Deletions cut 5 bases from V and 7 bases from J, with 12 bases between. The germline V gene has CDR1 SGHAT and CDR2 FQNNGV. The CDR3 spans 13 residues.

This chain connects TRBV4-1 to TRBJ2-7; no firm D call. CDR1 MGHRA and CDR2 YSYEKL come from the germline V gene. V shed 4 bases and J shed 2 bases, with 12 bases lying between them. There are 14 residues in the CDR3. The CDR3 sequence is CASSLDGPPYEQYF. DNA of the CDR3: TGCGCCAGCAGCCTCGACGGGCCACCCTACGAGCAGTACTTC.

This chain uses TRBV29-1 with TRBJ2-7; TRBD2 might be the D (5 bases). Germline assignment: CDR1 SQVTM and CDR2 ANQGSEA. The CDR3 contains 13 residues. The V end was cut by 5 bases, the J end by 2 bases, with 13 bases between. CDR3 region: CSVLTNGAYEQYF. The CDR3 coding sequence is TGCAGCGTTTTGACAAACGGGGCCTACGAGCAGTACTTC.

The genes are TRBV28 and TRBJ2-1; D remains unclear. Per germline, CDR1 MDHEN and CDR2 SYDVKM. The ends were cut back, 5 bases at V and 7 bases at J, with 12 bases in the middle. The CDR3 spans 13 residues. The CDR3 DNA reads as TGTGCCAGCAGTCCCGTTGCCTCGAATGAGCAGTTCTTC. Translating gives CASSPVASNEQFF. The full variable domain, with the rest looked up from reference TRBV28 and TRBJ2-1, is DVKVTQSSRYLVKRTGEKVFLECVQDMDHENMFWYRQDPGLGLRLIYFSYDVKMKEKGDIPEGYSVSREKKERFSLILESASTNQTSMYLCASSPVASNEQFFGPGTRLTVL.

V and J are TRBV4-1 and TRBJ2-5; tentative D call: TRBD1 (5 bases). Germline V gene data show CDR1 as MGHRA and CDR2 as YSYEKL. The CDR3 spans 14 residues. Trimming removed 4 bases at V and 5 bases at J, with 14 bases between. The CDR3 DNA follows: TGCGCCAGCAGCCGGCTGGTGGGGCGGGAGACCCAGTACTTC. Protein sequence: CASSRLVGRETQYF.

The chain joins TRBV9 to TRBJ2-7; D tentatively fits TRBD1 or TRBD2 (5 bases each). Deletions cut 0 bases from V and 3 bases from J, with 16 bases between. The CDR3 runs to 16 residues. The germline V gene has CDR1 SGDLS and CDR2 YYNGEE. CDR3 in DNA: TGTGCCAGCAGCGTAGGGGTTGGGGGATCTATCTACGAGCAGTACTTC. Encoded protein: CASSVGVGGSIYEQYF.

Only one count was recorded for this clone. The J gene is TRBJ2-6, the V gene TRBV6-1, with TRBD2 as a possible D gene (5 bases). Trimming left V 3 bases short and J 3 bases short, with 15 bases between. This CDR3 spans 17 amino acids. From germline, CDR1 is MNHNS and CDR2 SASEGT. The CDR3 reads CASSETRRLGGANVLTF. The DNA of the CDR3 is TGTGCCAGCAGTGAGACCCGGAGGTTGGGTGGGGCCAACGTCCTGACTTTC.